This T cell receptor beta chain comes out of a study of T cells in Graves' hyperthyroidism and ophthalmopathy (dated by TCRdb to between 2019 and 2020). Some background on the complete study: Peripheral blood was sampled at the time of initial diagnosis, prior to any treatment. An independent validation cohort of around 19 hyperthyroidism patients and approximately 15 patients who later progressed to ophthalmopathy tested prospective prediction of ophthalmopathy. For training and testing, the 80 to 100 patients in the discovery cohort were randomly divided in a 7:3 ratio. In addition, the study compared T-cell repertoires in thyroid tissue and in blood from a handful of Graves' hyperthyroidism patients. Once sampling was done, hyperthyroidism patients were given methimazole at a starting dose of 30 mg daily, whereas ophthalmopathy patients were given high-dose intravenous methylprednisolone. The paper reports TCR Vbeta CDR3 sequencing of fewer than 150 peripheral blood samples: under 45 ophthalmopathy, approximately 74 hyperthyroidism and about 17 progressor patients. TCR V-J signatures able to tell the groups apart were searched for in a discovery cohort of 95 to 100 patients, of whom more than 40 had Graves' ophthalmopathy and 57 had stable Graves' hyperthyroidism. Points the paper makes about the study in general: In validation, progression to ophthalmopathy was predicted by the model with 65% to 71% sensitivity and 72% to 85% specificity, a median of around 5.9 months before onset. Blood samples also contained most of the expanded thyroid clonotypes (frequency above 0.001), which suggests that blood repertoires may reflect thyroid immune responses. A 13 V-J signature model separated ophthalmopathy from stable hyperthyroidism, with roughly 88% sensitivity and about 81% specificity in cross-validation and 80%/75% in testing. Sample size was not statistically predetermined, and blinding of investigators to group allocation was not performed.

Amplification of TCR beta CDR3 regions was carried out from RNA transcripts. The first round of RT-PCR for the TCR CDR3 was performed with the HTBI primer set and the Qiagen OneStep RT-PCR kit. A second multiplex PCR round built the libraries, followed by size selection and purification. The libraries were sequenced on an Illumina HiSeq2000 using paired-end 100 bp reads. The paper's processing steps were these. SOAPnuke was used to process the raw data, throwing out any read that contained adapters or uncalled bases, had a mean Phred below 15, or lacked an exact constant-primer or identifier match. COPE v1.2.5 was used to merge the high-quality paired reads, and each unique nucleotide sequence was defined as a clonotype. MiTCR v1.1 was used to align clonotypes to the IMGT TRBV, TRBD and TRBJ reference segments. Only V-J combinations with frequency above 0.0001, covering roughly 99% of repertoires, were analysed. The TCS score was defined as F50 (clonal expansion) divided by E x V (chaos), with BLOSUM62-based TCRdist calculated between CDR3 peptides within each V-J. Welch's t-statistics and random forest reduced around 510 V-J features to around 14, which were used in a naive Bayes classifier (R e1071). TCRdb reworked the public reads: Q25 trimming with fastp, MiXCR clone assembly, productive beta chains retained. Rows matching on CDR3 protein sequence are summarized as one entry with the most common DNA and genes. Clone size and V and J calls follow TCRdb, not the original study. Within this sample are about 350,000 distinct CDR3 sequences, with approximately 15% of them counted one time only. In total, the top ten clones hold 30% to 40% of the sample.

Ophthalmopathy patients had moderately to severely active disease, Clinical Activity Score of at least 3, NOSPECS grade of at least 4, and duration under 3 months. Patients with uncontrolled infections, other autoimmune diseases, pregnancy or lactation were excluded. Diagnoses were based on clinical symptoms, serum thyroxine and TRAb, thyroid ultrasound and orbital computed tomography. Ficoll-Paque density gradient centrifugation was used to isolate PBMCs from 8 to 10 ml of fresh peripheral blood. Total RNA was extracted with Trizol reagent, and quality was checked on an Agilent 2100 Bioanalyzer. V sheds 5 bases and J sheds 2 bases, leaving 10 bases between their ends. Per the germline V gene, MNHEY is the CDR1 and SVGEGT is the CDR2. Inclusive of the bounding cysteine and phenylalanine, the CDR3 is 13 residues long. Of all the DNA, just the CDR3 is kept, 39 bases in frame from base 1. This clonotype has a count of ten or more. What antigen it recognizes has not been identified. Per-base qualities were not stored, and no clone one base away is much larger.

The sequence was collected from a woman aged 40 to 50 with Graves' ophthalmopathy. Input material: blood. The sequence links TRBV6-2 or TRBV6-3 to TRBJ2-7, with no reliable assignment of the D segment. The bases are TGTGCCAGCAGTCAGATTGGGGCCTACGAGCAGTACTTC. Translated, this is CASSQIGAYEQYF.